This T cell receptor beta chain originates from a study of long-term antiretroviral therapy in people with HIV. Run at survey level, the immunoSEQ assay was version v3.0. Using immunoSEQ multiplex PCR, the repertoire was profiled, and TCRdb retains in-frame clones only, with some absent. In the table there are more than 20,000 clones, around 85% of which are singletons. Germline trimming cut 0 bases from V and 9 bases from J; bases unmatched to any gene: 26. The CDR3 is made up of 21 amino acids. The germline V gene has CDR1 GTSNPN and CDR2 SVGIG (reference sequence). The source material was unsorted PBMCs, sampled 2.3 years after starting antiretroviral therapy. The sequence was collected from a middle-aged man with HIV. The chain links TRBV30 to TRBJ2-1; 10 positions match TRBD2. The CDR3 DNA follows: TGTGCCTGGAGTGTCGGTCCCCGGACAGTAGGACTAGCGGAGGAGATTGGTGAGCAGTTCTTC. This codes for CAWSVGPRTVGLAEEIGEQFF.